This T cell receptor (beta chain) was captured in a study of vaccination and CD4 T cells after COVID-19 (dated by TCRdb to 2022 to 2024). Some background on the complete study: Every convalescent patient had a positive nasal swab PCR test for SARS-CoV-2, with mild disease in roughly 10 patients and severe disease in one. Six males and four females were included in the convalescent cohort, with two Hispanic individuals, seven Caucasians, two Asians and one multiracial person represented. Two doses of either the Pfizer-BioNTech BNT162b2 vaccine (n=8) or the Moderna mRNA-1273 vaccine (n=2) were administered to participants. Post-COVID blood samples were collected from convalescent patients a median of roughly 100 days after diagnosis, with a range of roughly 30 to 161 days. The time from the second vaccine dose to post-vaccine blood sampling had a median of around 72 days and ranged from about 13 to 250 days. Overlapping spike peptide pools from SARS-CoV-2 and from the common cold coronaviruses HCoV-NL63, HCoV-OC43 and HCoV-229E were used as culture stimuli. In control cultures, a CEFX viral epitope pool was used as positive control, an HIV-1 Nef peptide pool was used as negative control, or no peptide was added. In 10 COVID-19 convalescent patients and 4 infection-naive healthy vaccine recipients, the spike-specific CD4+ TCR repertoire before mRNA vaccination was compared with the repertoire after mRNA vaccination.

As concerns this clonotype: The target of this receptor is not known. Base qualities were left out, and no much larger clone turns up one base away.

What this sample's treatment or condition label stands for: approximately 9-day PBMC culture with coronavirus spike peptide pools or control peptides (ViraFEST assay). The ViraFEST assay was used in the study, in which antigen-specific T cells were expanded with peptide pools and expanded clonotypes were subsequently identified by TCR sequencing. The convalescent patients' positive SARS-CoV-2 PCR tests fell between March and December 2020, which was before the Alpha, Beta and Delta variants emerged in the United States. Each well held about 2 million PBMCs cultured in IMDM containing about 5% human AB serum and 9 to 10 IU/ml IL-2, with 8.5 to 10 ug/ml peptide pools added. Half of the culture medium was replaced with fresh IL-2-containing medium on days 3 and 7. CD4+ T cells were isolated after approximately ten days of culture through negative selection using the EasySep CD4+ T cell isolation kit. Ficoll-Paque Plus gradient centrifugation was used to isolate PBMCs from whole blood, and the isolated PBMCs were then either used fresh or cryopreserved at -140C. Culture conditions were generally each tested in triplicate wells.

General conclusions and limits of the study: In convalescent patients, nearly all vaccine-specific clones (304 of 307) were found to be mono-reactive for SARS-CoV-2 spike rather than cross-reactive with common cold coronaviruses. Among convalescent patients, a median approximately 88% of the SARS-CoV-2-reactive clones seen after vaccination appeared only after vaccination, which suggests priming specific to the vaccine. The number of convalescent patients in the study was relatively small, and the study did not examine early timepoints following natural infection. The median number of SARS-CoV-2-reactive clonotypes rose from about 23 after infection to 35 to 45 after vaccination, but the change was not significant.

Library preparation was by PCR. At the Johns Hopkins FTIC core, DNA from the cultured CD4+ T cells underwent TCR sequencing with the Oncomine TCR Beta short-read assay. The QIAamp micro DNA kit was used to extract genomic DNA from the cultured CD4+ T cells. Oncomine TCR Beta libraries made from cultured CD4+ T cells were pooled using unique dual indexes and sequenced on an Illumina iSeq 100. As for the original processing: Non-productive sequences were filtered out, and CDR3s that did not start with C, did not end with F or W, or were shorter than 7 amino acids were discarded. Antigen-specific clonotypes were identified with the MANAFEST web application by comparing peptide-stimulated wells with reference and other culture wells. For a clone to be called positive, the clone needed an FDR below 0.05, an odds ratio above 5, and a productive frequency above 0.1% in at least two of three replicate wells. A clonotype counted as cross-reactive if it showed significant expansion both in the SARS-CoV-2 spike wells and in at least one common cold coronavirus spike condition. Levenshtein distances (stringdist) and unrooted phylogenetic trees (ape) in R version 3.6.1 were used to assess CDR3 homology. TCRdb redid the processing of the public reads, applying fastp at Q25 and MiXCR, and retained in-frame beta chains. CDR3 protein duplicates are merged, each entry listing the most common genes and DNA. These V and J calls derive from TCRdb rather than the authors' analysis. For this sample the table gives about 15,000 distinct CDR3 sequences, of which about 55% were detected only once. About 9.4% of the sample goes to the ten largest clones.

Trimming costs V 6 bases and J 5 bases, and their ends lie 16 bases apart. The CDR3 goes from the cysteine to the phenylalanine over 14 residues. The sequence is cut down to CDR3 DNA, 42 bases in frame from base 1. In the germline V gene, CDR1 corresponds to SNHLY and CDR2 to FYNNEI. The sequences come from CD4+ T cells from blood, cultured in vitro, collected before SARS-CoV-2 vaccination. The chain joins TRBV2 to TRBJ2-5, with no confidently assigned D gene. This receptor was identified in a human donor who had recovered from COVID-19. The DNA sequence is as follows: TGTGCCAGCAGGGATACCTCCTCCCGGGAGACCCAGTACTTC. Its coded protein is CASRDTSSRETQYF.